The 9 T cell receptor beta chains below all came from one sample that was sequenced in a study of cytomegalovirus exposure and HLA in healthy donors. PCR was performed using 60 Vbeta and 13 Jbeta primers. Method: immunoSEQ multiplex PCR; TCRdb's copy keeps in-frame clones and lacks some. The profile shows over 200,000 clones, 77% of them singletons. Sequenced sample: PBMCs. The source of these receptors is a woman aged 60-75 years in good health and CMV-seropositive.

This chain joins TRBV5-8 and TRBJ1-5; 10 bases are shared with TRBD1. V lost 3 bases, J lost 3 bases, and 3 bases stayed unmatched. Germline lookup yields CDR1 SGHTS and CDR2 YDEGEE. There are 15 residues in the CDR3. CDR3 sequence (DNA): TGTGCCAGCAGCTCGGACAGGGGGGACAATCAGCCCCAGCATTTT. Protein: CASSSDRGDNQPQHF.

The J gene is TRBJ1-1, the V gene TRBV5-8; TRBD1 matches at 9 bases. The trim removed 2 bases at V and 4 bases at J, leaving 3 bases unmatched. The CDR3 runs to 14 residues. The germline V gene has CDR1 SGHTS and CDR2 YDEGEE. The CDR3 sequence: CASSLTTGGTEAFF. Written as DNA, the CDR3 is TGTGCCAGCAGCTTAACGACAGGGGGCACTGAAGCTTTCTTT.

CDR3 loop: CSVTGTSTDTQYF. CDR3 in DNA: TGCAGCGTGACAGGCACTAGCACAGATACGCAGTATTTT. The rearrangement joins TRBV29-1 to TRBJ2-3; perhaps TRBD1 as D (6 bases). V lost 6 bases and J 0 bases, leaving 10 bases between the germline ends. From germline, CDR1 is SQVTM and CDR2 ANQGSEA. The CDR3 is made up of 13 amino acids.

This rearrangement joins TRBV7-2 to TRBJ1-2, with D maybe TRBD1 (6 bases). The CDR3 is 14 residues long. V was shortened by 5 bases and J by 5 bases, with 15 bases between the two germline ends. Germline values: CDR1 SGHTA, CDR2 FQGNSA. DNA for the CDR3: TGTGCCAGCAGCACGTACAGGGAGATTTATGGCTACACCTTC. It yields the protein CASSTYREIYGYTF.

This rearrangement joins TRBV5-1 to TRBJ1-3; possibly TRBD1 for D (5 bases). CDR1 is SGHRS, CDR2 YFSETQ, per germline. Trimming stripped 5 bases from V and 1 base from J, with 13 bases between. The CDR3 extends over 15 amino acids. The CDR3 DNA reads TGCGCCAGCAGGTCCGCGGCAGGGTCTGGAAACACCATATATTTT. It yields the protein CASRSAAGSGNTIYF.

The chain combines TRBV29-1 with TRBJ1-2; tentative D call: TRBD1 (5 bases). Trimming left V 4 bases short and J 2 bases short, with 11 bases between. Germline V gives CDR1 SQVTM, CDR2 ANQGSEA. This CDR3 contains 13 residues. Written as DNA, the CDR3 is TGCAGCGTTGGACAGCTACTGAACTATGGCTACACCTTC. The encoded protein is CSVGQLLNYGYTF.

This clone appeared a few times. This rearrangement joins TRBV7-9 to TRBJ1-1, with a weak D call TRBD1 (5 bases). This CDR3 is built from 13 residues. Trimming removed 7 bases at V and 4 bases at J, with 13 bases between. CDR1 SEHNR and CDR2 FQNEAQ come from the germline V gene (reference sequence). This CDR3 reads CASKNRGGTEAFF. The DNA for the CDR3 is TGTGCCAGCAAAAACCGGGGGGGCACTGAAGCTTTCTTT.

The chain uses TRBV6-1 and TRBJ1-1; perhaps TRBD1 as D (6 bases). Trimming cost V 11 bases and J 4 bases, with 20 bases left between them. The CDR3 is made up of 14 amino acids. Germline loops: CDR1 MNHNS, CDR2 SASEGT. The CDR3, as DNA: TGTGCCCCAAAGGGGGGAGGGGTGGCCACTGAAGCTTTCTTT. This codes for CAPKGGGVATEAFF.

The V gene is TRBV5-1, the J gene TRBJ1-2; tentatively, D is TRBD1 (5 bases). This CDR3 has 14 residues. Trimming removed 3 bases at V and 3 bases at J, with 12 bases between. Germline values: CDR1 SGHRS, CDR2 YFSETQ. CDR3 in amino acids: CASSSGGDYYGYTF. The CDR3, as DNA: TGCGCCAGCAGCTCGGGGGGGGATTACTATGGCTACACCTTC. Together with reference TRBV5-1 and TRBJ1-2, the CDR3 gives the full variable domain: KAGVTQTPRYLIKTRGQQVTLSCSPISGHRSVSWYQQTPGQGLQFLFEYFSETQRNKGNFPGRFSGRQFSNSRSEMNVSTLELGDSALYLCASSSGGDYYGYTFGSGTRLTVV.